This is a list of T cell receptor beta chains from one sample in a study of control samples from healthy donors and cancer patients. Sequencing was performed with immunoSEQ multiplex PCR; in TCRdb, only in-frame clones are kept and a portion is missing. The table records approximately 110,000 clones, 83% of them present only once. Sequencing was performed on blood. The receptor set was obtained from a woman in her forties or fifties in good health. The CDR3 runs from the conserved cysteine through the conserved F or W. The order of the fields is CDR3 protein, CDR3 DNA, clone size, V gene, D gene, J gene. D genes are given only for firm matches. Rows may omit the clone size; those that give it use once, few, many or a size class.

cdr3_aa: CASSLGQNTEAFF; cdr3_nt: TGTGCCAGCAGTTTAGGACAGAACACTGAAGCTTTCTTT; clone_size: NA; v_call: TRBV12-3/TRBV12-4; d_call: NA; j_call: TRBJ1-1
cdr3_aa: CASSYAGAGQPQHF; cdr3_nt: TGTGCCAGCAGTTACGCGGGGGCAGGACAGCCCCAGCATTTT; clone_size: NA; v_call: TRBV6-2/TRBV6-3; d_call: NA; j_call: TRBJ1-5
cdr3_aa: CATSPPRGEETQYF; cdr3_nt: TGTGCCACCAGCCCGCCTAGGGGGGAAGAGACCCAGTACTTC; clone_size: NA; v_call: TRBV15; d_call: NA; j_call: TRBJ2-5
cdr3_aa: CASSEVGGSDTQYF; cdr3_nt: TGTGCCAGCAGTGAAGTGGGGGGCTCAGATACGCAGTATTTT; clone_size: NA; v_call: TRBV6-1; d_call: NA; j_call: TRBJ2-3
cdr3_aa: CASSVIQGAGNSPLHF; cdr3_nt: TGTGCCAGCAGCGTAATACAGGGGGCCGGTAATTCACCCCTCCACTTT; clone_size: NA; v_call: TRBV7-2; d_call: TRBD1; j_call: TRBJ1-6
cdr3_aa: CASSLGTSGSYEQYF; cdr3_nt: TGTGCCAGCAGCCTAGGGACTAGCGGATCCTACGAGCAGTACTTC; clone_size: NA; v_call: TRBV7-9; d_call: TRBD2; j_call: TRBJ2-7
cdr3_aa: CASSPPKDITGGYTF; cdr3_nt: TGTGCCAGCAGCCCACCGAAGGACATAACGGGAGGCTACACCTTC; clone_size: few; v_call: TRBV4-2; d_call: NA; j_call: TRBJ1-2
cdr3_aa: CASSEYRVQETQYF; cdr3_nt: TGTGCCAGCAGTGAATATAGGGTCCAAGAGACCCAGTACTTC; clone_size: NA; v_call: TRBV6-1; d_call: NA; j_call: TRBJ2-5
cdr3_aa: CASSWGQGADTGELFF; cdr3_nt: TGTGCCAGCAGCTGGGGACAGGGGGCGGACACCGGGGAGCTGTTTTTT; clone_size: NA; v_call: TRBV5-6; d_call: TRBD1; j_call: TRBJ2-2
cdr3_aa: CASSEPGLVLHEQYF; cdr3_nt: TGTGCCAGCAGCGAGCCGGGACTAGTTCTCCACGAGCAGTACTTC; clone_size: NA; v_call: TRBV7-2; d_call: TRBD2; j_call: TRBJ2-7
cdr3_aa: CASSLDSTSSETQYF; cdr3_nt: TGTGCCAGCAGCTTAGATTCGACTAGCTCGGAGACCCAGTACTTC; clone_size: once; v_call: TRBV11-3; d_call: TRBD2; j_call: TRBJ2-5
cdr3_aa: CASSLGQGFPYGYTF; cdr3_nt: TGTGCCAGCAGCTTAGGACAGGGGTTCCCTTATGGCTACACCTTC; clone_size: once; v_call: TRBV7-8; d_call: TRBD1; j_call: TRBJ1-2
cdr3_aa: CASSLEISGNYGYTF; cdr3_nt: TGTGCCAGCAGTTTAGAGATCAGTGGCAACTATGGCTACACCTTC; clone_size: NA; v_call: TRBV27; d_call: NA; j_call: TRBJ1-2
cdr3_aa: CASSQEVGGGTTYEQYF; cdr3_nt: TGCGCCAGCAGCCAAGAGGTGGGCGGGGGGACCACCTACGAGCAGTACTTC; clone_size: NA; v_call: TRBV4-1; d_call: TRBD2; j_call: TRBJ2-7
cdr3_aa: CSGQGASYNEQFF; cdr3_nt: TGCAGCGGACAGGGGGCATCCTACAATGAGCAGTTCTTC; clone_size: few; v_call: TRBV29-1; d_call: TRBD1; j_call: TRBJ2-1
cdr3_aa: CASSLVRGISTDTQYF; cdr3_nt: TGTGCCAGCAGCTTGGTTAGGGGCATTAGCACAGATACGCAGTATTTT; clone_size: NA; v_call: TRBV5-6; d_call: NA; j_call: TRBJ2-3
cdr3_aa: CASSQEGDSNQPQHF; cdr3_nt: TGTGCCAGCAGCCAAGAGGGAGATAGCAATCAGCCCCAGCATTTT; clone_size: few; v_call: TRBV4-2; d_call: NA; j_call: TRBJ1-5
cdr3_aa: CASSLNAEKGTYNSPLHF; cdr3_nt: TGTGCCAGCAGTTTGAACGCCGAAAAGGGTACCTATAATTCACCCCTCCACTTT; clone_size: NA; v_call: TRBV5-6; d_call: NA; j_call: TRBJ1-6